The sequence of this T cell receptor (beta chain) was determined in a study of CD8 T cells in ankylosing spondylitis (dated by TCRdb to 2017 to 2019). Broadly, across the study: The study set out to find disease-linked TCR variants by profiling T cell receptor beta repertoires in ankylosing spondylitis patients and healthy donors. The whole study cohort included 95 to 130 healthy donors and 25 ankylosing spondylitis patients. Peripheral blood was sampled, and synovial fluid was also collected from ankylosing spondylitis patients. Here is what the overall study found, with its caveats: A TCR beta motif of 8 or 9 highly homologous amino acid variants appeared characteristic of blood from ankylosing spondylitis patients. Some TCR beta motif variants had previously been reported in synovial fluid and blood of reactive arthritis patients, which suggested common disease-initiation mechanisms. The disease-linked clones had a CD8+ phenotype and were found at relatively low frequencies in peripheral blood. The disease-linked clones were reported to be significantly enriched in matched synovial fluid samples from ankylosing spondylitis patients.

Its CDR3 holds 16 amino acids, cysteine through phenylalanine. The kept DNA is CDR3 alone, 48 bases in frame from the first base. Trimming costs V 0 bases and J 0 bases, and their ends lie 9 bases apart. The germline V gene (reference sequence) sets CDR1 to DFQATT and CDR2 to SNEGSKA. The data were produced on an Illumina HiSeq 2500. Quantitative 5'-RACE with molecular barcodes was used to prepare TCR beta libraries. As for how the authors treated the data: To identify disease-linked TCR variants, a new computational method was used, one built on a probabilistic model of VDJ rearrangement. Through fastp at Q25 and MiXCR, TCRdb rebuilt clones from the public reads, retaining in-frame beta chains. All rows with the same CDR3 protein become a single entry with the most common DNA and genes. The authors' filters were not applied to this entry. Present in this sample are just under 550,000 distinct CDR3 sequences, roughly 12% of which were seen just once. Nearly 7% of the sample is held by the ten biggest clonotypes.

This clonotype was seen repeatedly, ten times or more. There is no known antigen for this receptor. Base qualities were left out, and no much larger clone turns up one base away. The sequence is built from TRBV20-1 and TRBJ1-6; TRBD1 could be the D gene, as 6 bases match. The TCR was taken from a male donor with ankylosing spondylitis. The specimen sequenced was blood, either unsorted or a sorted T cell fraction (not recorded which). The CDR3 amino acid sequence is: CSARDGQSSYNSPLHF. The nucleotide sequence is TGCAGTGCTAGAGACGGACAGAGCTCCTATAATTCACCCCTCCACTTT.